A selection of T cell receptor beta chains follows, all from one sample in a study of cytomegalovirus exposure and HLA in healthy donors. Repertoires were generated with immunoSEQ multiplex PCR, while TCRdb's copy carries only in-frame clones and drops some. The profile shows 95,000 to 100,000 clones, around four fifths of them singletons. The sample comprised PBMCs. The receptors here all came from a man aged 35-49 years in good health and CMV-seronegative. Both conserved end residues are part of each CDR3. The D gene is left open where the match is weak. The size of a clone is reported for some rows only, either as once, few or many, or as a class for expanded clones.

clone_size: .
v_call: TRBV7-9
j_call: TRBJ1-5
d_call: TRBD1
cdr3_aa: CASSAGTGDSNQPQHF
cdr3_nt: TGTGCCAGCAGTGCCGGGACAGGGGATAGCAATCAGCCCCAGCATTTT

clone_size: .
v_call: TRBV11-2
j_call: TRBJ2-7
d_call: .
cdr3_aa: CASSLDRVTYEQYF
cdr3_nt: TGTGCCAGCAGCTTAGACAGGGTAACCTACGAGCAGTACTTC

clone_size: .
v_call: TRBV14
j_call: TRBJ1-6
d_call: TRBD1
cdr3_aa: CASSLQGPYNSPLHF
cdr3_nt: TGTGCCAGCAGCCTACAGGGGCCCTATAATTCCCCCCTCCACTTT

clone_size: .
v_call: TRBV27
j_call: TRBJ1-2
d_call: .
cdr3_aa: CASSLSGVSGYTF
cdr3_nt: TGTGCCAGCAGTTTATCCGGGGTGTCTGGCTACACCTTC

clone_size: .
v_call: TRBV4-1
j_call: TRBJ2-2
d_call: TRBD1
cdr3_aa: CASSPGQGAGGELFF
cdr3_nt: TGCGCCAGCAGTCCCGGACAGGGGGCGGGCGGGGAGCTGTTTTTT

clone_size: .
v_call: TRBV5-4
j_call: TRBJ1-3
d_call: TRBD1
cdr3_aa: CASSLKTGSGNTIYF
cdr3_nt: TGTGCCAGCAGCCTGAAGACAGGGTCCGGAAACACCATATATTTT

clone_size: .
v_call: TRBV18
j_call: TRBJ2-5
d_call: .
cdr3_aa: CASSPPLGQNQETQYF
cdr3_nt: TGTGCCAGCTCACCACCGCTCGGACAGAACCAAGAGACCCAGTACTTC

clone_size: .
v_call: TRBV21-1
j_call: TRBJ1-5
d_call: .
cdr3_aa: CASSNPHDRGINQPQHF
cdr3_nt: TGTGCCAGCAGCAACCCCCACGACAGAGGTATCAATCAGCCCCAGCATTTT

clone_size: .
v_call: TRBV11-1
j_call: TRBJ1-3
d_call: TRBD1
cdr3_aa: CASSLRDSGNTIYF
cdr3_nt: TGTGCCAGCAGCTTACGGGACAGCGGAAACACCATATATTTT

clone_size: .
v_call: TRBV2
j_call: TRBJ2-7
d_call: TRBD1
cdr3_aa: CASSQTGDEQYF
cdr3_nt: TGTGCCAGCAGTCAGACAGGGGATGAGCAGTACTTC

clone_size: .
v_call: TRBV19
j_call: TRBJ1-1
d_call: .
cdr3_aa: CASNRSPLLNTEAFF
cdr3_nt: TGTGCCAGTAACCGAAGCCCCCTCTTAAACACTGAAGCTTTCTTT

clone_size: .
v_call: TRBV5-4
j_call: TRBJ2-4
d_call: TRBD2
cdr3_aa: CASSLGAGGPGDIQYF
cdr3_nt: TGTGCCAGCAGCTTGGGAGCGGGGGGGCCCGGGGACATTCAGTACTTC

clone_size: .
v_call: TRBV5-6
j_call: TRBJ1-2
d_call: TRBD1
cdr3_aa: CASSAGTANYGYTF
cdr3_nt: TGTGCCAGCAGCGCTGGGACAGCCAACTATGGCTACACCTTC

clone_size: .
v_call: TRBV11-3
j_call: TRBJ2-1
d_call: TRBD2
cdr3_aa: CASSLGLAGGRTTSEQFF
cdr3_nt: TGTGCCAGCAGCTTGGGACTAGCGGGGGGGCGAACCACTAGTGAGCAGTTCTTC

clone_size: once
v_call: TRBV28
j_call: TRBJ1-1
d_call: TRBD1
cdr3_aa: CASSPDRGSLYTEAFF
cdr3_nt: TGTGCCAGCAGCCCGGACAGGGGATCTCTTTACACTGAAGCTTTCTTT

clone_size: .
v_call: TRBV9
j_call: TRBJ2-2
d_call: .
cdr3_aa: CASSARASGELFF
cdr3_nt: TGTGCCAGCAGCGCGCGGGCGTCCGGGGAGCTGTTTTTT

clone_size: .
v_call: TRBV2
j_call: TRBJ1-6
d_call: .
cdr3_aa: CAGTGTLHF
cdr3_nt: TGTGCCGGAACGGGAACCCTCCACTTT

clone_size: few
v_call: TRBV5-4
j_call: TRBJ1-6
d_call: .
cdr3_aa: CASSFQNSPLHF
cdr3_nt: TGTGCCAGCAGCTTTCAGAATTCACCCCTCCACTTT

clone_size: few
v_call: TRBV2
j_call: TRBJ2-7
d_call: .
cdr3_aa: CASSDVSRGEQYF
cdr3_nt: TGTGCCAGCAGTGATGTAAGCCGAGGCGAGCAGTACTTC

clone_size: once
v_call: TRBV5-4
j_call: TRBJ2-2
d_call: TRBD2
cdr3_aa: CASSLASGGSTGELFF
cdr3_nt: TGTGCCAGCAGCTTGGCTAGCGGGGGTAGCACCGGGGAGCTGTTTTTT

clone_size: .
v_call: TRBV7-6
j_call: TRBJ2-2
d_call: .
cdr3_aa: CASSLGPGELFF
cdr3_nt: TGTGCCAGCAGCTTAGGGCCCGGGGAGCTGTTTTTT

clone_size: .
v_call: TRBV7-8
j_call: TRBJ2-5
d_call: .
cdr3_aa: CASSYKQPDYPRETQYF
cdr3_nt: TGTGCCAGCAGCTACAAACAGCCAGACTACCCCCGGGAGACCCAGTACTTC

clone_size: .
v_call: TRBV7-5
j_call: TRBJ1-1
d_call: .
cdr3_aa: CVRSLYQGLTEAFF
cdr3_nt: TGTGTCAGAAGCTTATATCAGGGGCTCACTGAAGCTTTCTTT

clone_size: .
v_call: TRBV4-1
j_call: TRBJ1-1
d_call: TRBD1
cdr3_aa: CASSHPDRVDTEAFF
cdr3_nt: TGCGCCAGCAGCCACCCGGACAGGGTTGACACTGAAGCTTTCTTT

clone_size: .
v_call: TRBV19
j_call: TRBJ1-3
d_call: TRBD1
cdr3_aa: CASGPWAGGFSGNTIYF
cdr3_nt: TGTGCCAGTGGACCGTGGGCAGGGGGCTTCTCTGGAAACACCATATATTTT

clone_size: .
v_call: TRBV6-6
j_call: TRBJ2-6
d_call: TRBD2
cdr3_aa: CASTGGGASGANVLTF
cdr3_nt: TGTGCCAGCACGGGGGGGGGCGCCTCTGGGGCCAACGTCCTGACTTTC

clone_size: .
v_call: TRBV9
j_call: TRBJ2-2
d_call: TRBD2
cdr3_aa: CASSVGGRDTGELFF
cdr3_nt: TGTGCCAGCAGCGTAGGGGGGAGGGACACCGGGGAGCTGTTTTTT

clone_size: .
v_call: TRBV15
j_call: TRBJ2-5
d_call: .
cdr3_aa: CATSREIRETQYF
cdr3_nt: TGTGCCACCAGCAGAGAAATCCGGGAGACCCAGTACTTC

clone_size: once
v_call: TRBV28
j_call: TRBJ1-4
d_call: .
cdr3_aa: CASSLGGRGGKEKLFF
cdr3_nt: TGTGCCAGCAGTTTAGGAGGGAGGGGGGGGAAGGAAAAACTGTTTTTT

clone_size: .
v_call: TRBV10-2
j_call: TRBJ1-3
d_call: TRBD1
cdr3_aa: CASRGTGANTIYF
cdr3_nt: TGCGCCAGCAGAGGGACAGGGGCAAACACCATATATTTT

clone_size: .
v_call: TRBV5-6
j_call: TRBJ1-2
d_call: TRBD1
cdr3_aa: CASSFGTGFSYGYTF
cdr3_nt: TGTGCCAGCAGCTTCGGGACAGGGTTTAGCTATGGCTACACCTTC

clone_size: .
v_call: TRBV2
j_call: TRBJ1-2
d_call: TRBD1
cdr3_aa: CASSELPTGGGLGGYTF
cdr3_nt: TGTGCCAGCAGTGAATTGCCTACAGGGGGTGGGCTTGGTGGCTACACCTTC

clone_size: .
v_call: TRBV10-2
j_call: TRBJ1-1
d_call: TRBD1
cdr3_aa: CASSGGQGYGNTEAFF
cdr3_nt: TGCGCCAGCAGTGGAGGACAGGGCTATGGGAACACTGAAGCTTTCTTT

clone_size: .
v_call: TRBV20-1
j_call: TRBJ1-1
d_call: .
cdr3_aa: CSANKNTEAFF
cdr3_nt: TGCAGTGCTAACAAAAACACTGAAGCTTTCTTT

clone_size: .
v_call: TRBV6-6
j_call: TRBJ2-1
d_call: TRBD2
cdr3_aa: CASSYKRGGHNEQFF
cdr3_nt: TGTGCCAGCAGTTACAAGCGGGGGGGGCACAATGAGCAGTTCTTC

clone_size: .
v_call: TRBV28
j_call: TRBJ1-5
d_call: TRBD1
cdr3_aa: CASSFATGWNQPQHF
cdr3_nt: TGTGCCAGCAGTTTCGCGACAGGGTGGAATCAGCCCCAGCATTTT